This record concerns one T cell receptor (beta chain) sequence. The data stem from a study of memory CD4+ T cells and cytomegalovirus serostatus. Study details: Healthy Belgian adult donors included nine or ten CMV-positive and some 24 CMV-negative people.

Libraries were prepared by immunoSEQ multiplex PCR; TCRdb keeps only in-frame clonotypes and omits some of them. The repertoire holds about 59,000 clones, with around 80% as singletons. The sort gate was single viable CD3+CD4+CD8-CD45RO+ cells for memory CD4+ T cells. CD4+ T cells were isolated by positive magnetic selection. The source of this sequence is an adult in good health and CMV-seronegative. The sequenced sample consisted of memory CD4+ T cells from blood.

The CDR3 sequence: CASQREGAGELFF. The CDR3 DNA reads as TGCGCCAGCCAGAGGGAAGGGGCCGGGGAGCTGTTTTTT. The chain combines TRBV10-1 with TRBJ2-2; possibly TRBD1 or TRBD2 for D (5 bases each). Per the germline V gene, CDR1 is WNHNN and CDR2 is SYGVQD (reference sequence). The CDR3 extends over 13 amino acids. Trimming removed 8 bases at V and 6 bases at J, with 13 bases between.